This T cell receptor (beta chain) came from a study of immune evolution from preneoplasia to lung adenocarcinoma. Study-level points and caveats: Normal lung had highest clonality; later lesions appeared denser, more diverse.

The germline gives CDR1 SGDLS, CDR2 YYNGEE. Losses at the gene ends were 3 bases for V and 5 bases for J; bases not matched to a gene: 19. The CDR3 is 19 residues long. About this clone: Antigen specificity is unknown.

Profiling relied on immunoSEQ multiplex PCR, and the TCRdb table lists in-frame clones only, not all of them. The sample holds over 30,000 clones; 74% are singletons and the top ten take approximately 6.5%. The J gene is TRBJ2-1, the V gene TRBV9; 8 bases map to TRBD2. Sequencing was performed on FFPE invasive lung adenocarcinoma tissue. The sequence came from a person between 55 and 70 years old with lung adenocarcinoma. The CDR3 sequence: CASSETRAAGTRENNEQFF. Written as DNA, the CDR3 is TGTGCCAGCAGCGAAACCAGAGCCGCCGGGACTAGAGAAAACAATGAGCAGTTCTTC.